This is a list of T cell receptor beta chains from one sample in a study of blood T cell repertoires in COVID-19. Profiled with immunoSEQ multiplex PCR; TCRdb holds only in-frame clones, not every one. The sample lists roughly 200,000 clones; roughly four fifths were seen once. The sequencing input was peripheral blood. All receptors come from a man aged 50 or older with active or convalescent COVID-19. Both conserved end residues are part of each CDR3. The D gene is left open where the match is weak. The size entry is marked missing in some rows and otherwise reads once, few, many or a size class.

CDR3	DNA	D	J	size	V
CASSITGAASSGYTF	TGTGCCAGTAGTATAACTGGAGCGGCCTCTTCGGGCTACACCTTC	.	TRBJ1-2	.	TRBV19
CATSFGQRTNYEQYF	TGTGCCACCAGTTTTGGACAGCGTACTAACTACGAGCAGTACTTC	.	TRBJ2-7	.	TRBV15
CAWSTGWEQYF	TGTGCCTGGAGTACAGGCTGGGAGCAGTACTTC	.	TRBJ2-7	.	TRBV30
CASSSRDIDSTDTQYF	TGTGCCAGCAGCTCCCGGGACATCGATAGCACAGATACGCAGTATTTT	.	TRBJ2-3	.	TRBV6-6
CASTPGTGGRDEQFF	TGCGCCAGCACCCCGGGGACAGGGGGAAGGGATGAGCAGTTCTTC	TRBD1	TRBJ2-1	.	TRBV5-1
CASSPRVVRESSYEQYF	TGCGCCAGCAGTCCCCGTGTAGTTAGGGAGAGCTCCTACGAGCAGTACTTC	.	TRBJ2-7	.	TRBV5-1
CASSERQGSYEQYF	TGTGCCAGCAGTGAACGTCAGGGTTCCTACGAGCAGTACTTC	.	TRBJ2-7	.	TRBV2
CASSYPMTPGSSTQYF	TGTGCCAGCAGCTACCCCATGACCCCAGGATCAAGTACGCAGTATTTT	.	TRBJ2-3	once	TRBV5-8
CASSLSGTGLGEQYF	TGTGCCAGCAGCTTATCCGGGACAGGCCTTGGGGAGCAGTACTTC	TRBD1	TRBJ2-7	.	TRBV11-3
CASSPKTDLYNEQFF	TGCGCCAGCAGCCCTAAGACAGATCTCTACAATGAGCAGTTCTTC	.	TRBJ2-1	once	TRBV5-1
CASSMSGRDGYTF	TGTGCCAGTAGTATGTCAGGCCGAGATGGCTACACCTTC	.	TRBJ1-2	.	TRBV19
CATQGTSNQPQHF	TGTGCCACCCAGGGGACCTCCAATCAGCCCCAGCATTTT	.	TRBJ1-5	.	TRBV12-3/TRBV12-4
CASSLRTPSTDTQYF	TGTGCCAGCAGCCTCCGAACACCGAGCACAGATACGCAGTATTTT	.	TRBJ2-3	.	TRBV6-6
CASRERTGGNQPQHF	TGCGCCAGCAGGGAGCGGACAGGGGGAAATCAGCCCCAGCATTTT	TRBD1	TRBJ1-5	.	TRBV5-1
CASQLAGGYEQYF	TGTGCCAGCCAATTAGCGGGGGGCTACGAGCAGTACTTC	TRBD2	TRBJ2-7	.	TRBV2
CATRGTGRARTEAFF	TGTGCCACCAGGGGAACGGGCAGGGCTCGGACTGAAGCTTTCTTT	.	TRBJ1-1	.	TRBV15
CASSQTRGQNNSPLHF	TGTGCCAGCAGCCAAACTCGGGGACAGAATAATTCACCCCTCCACTTT	TRBD1	TRBJ1-6	.	TRBV3-1/TRBV3-2
CASSRGSSGNTIYF	TGTGCCAGCAGTAGGGGGAGCTCTGGAAACACCATATATTTT	.	TRBJ1-3	.	TRBV6-6
CASSMRGPGYTF	TGTGCCAGTAGTATGAGGGGGCCCGGCTACACCTTC	TRBD1	TRBJ1-2	.	TRBV19
CASSMSRGLGYTF	TGTGCCAGTAGTATGAGCAGGGGGCTTGGCTACACCTTC	TRBD1	TRBJ1-2	once	TRBV19
CSASAGGLSEQFF	TGCAGTGCTAGTGCGGGGGGGTTGAGTGAGCAGTTCTTC	TRBD2	TRBJ2-1	.	TRBV20-1
CASSLTPSQTGTYNEQFF	TGTGCCAGCAGCTTAACTCCATCCCAGACAGGGACCTACAATGAGCAGTTCTTC	TRBD1	TRBJ2-1	.	TRBV7-3
CASSVSGTGGGELFF	TGTGCCAGCAGCGTAAGCGGGACAGGTGGCGGGGAGCTGTTTTTT	.	TRBJ2-2	.	TRBV7-9
CASSLPGTGYGYTF	TGTGCCAGCAGTTTGCCCGGGACAGGGTATGGCTACACCTTC	TRBD1	TRBJ1-2	once	TRBV7-8
CASSQIGTQETQYF	TGTGCCAGCTCCCAAATCGGGACTCAAGAGACCCAGTACTTC	.	TRBJ2-5	.	TRBV18
CASSALGSGGLSYNEQFF	TGTGCCAGCAGCGCCTTGGGGAGCGGGGGACTTTCCTACAATGAGCAGTTCTTC	TRBD2	TRBJ2-1	.	TRBV7-8
CASSSAREQFF	TGTGCCAGCAGCTCGGCGCGGGAGCAGTTCTTC	.	TRBJ2-1	once	TRBV13
CASSPDRDNSPLHF	TGTGCCAGCAGTCCGGACAGGGATAATTCACCCCTCCACTTT	TRBD1	TRBJ1-6	.	TRBV27
CASSRGQGKETQYF	TGCGCCAGCAGCAGGGGACAGGGGAAAGAGACCCAGTACTTC	TRBD1	TRBJ2-5	.	TRBV5-1
CASSAGEGSGNTIYF	TGTGCCAGCAGCGCCGGGGAGGGGTCAGGAAACACCATATATTTT	.	TRBJ1-3	once	TRBV9
CASSPQGKNTEAFF	TGTGCCAGCAGTCCTCAGGGCAAAAACACTGAAGCTTTCTTT	.	TRBJ1-1	.	TRBV6-5
CASSTRRANTEAFF	TGTGCCAGCAGTACGCGCAGGGCGAACACTGAAGCTTTCTTT	.	TRBJ1-1	.	TRBV6-5
CASSPEGSGNTIYF	TGTGCCAGCTCACCCGAGGGATCTGGAAACACCATATATTTT	.	TRBJ1-3	.	TRBV18
CASTEQGSSYNSPLHF	TGCGCCAGCACCGAACAGGGGAGCTCCTATAATTCACCCCTCCACTTT	TRBD1	TRBJ1-6	.	TRBV5-1
CASSLTARNYGYTF	TGTGCCAGCAGTCTGACAGCGCGCAACTATGGCTACACCTTC	.	TRBJ1-2	.	TRBV2
CATRDRANDSNQPQHF	TGTGCCACCCGGGACAGAGCGAACGATAGCAATCAGCCCCAGCATTTT	TRBD1	TRBJ1-5	.	TRBV11-3
CASSPVKGYGYTF	TGCGCCAGCAGCCCCGTCAAGGGGTATGGCTACACCTTC	.	TRBJ1-2	.	TRBV5-1
CASPRGTRGFRHVYNEQFF	TGTGCCAGCCCACGGGGGACTAGAGGATTTCGGCACGTCTACAATGAGCAGTTCTTC	.	TRBJ2-1	.	TRBV21-1
CVRGSSTDTQYF	TGTGTGCGGGGGTCTAGCACAGATACGCAGTATTTT	TRBD2	TRBJ2-3	.	TRBV25-1
CASSSGDSLYEQYF	TGCGCCAGCAGCTCGGGAGACAGCCTCTACGAGCAGTACTTC	.	TRBJ2-7	.	TRBV5-1
CASSEARGLSGYTF	TGTGCCAGCAGTGAAGCAAGGGGGCTGAGTGGCTACACCTTC	TRBD1	TRBJ1-2	.	TRBV6-1
CATPGIGGGTDTQYF	TGTGCCACCCCAGGGATCGGTGGCGGCACAGATACGCAGTATTTT	.	TRBJ2-3	.	TRBV7-9
CASSIAGWRTDTQYF	TGTGCCAGTAGTATTGCGGGGTGGAGGACAGATACGCAGTATTTT	.	TRBJ2-3	.	TRBV19
CASGQGLGQPQHF	TGTGCCTCCGGACAGGGCCTAGGTCAGCCCCAGCATTTT	TRBD1	TRBJ1-5	.	TRBV30
CASSHGGGTDTQYF	TGTGCCAGCAGCCATGGCGGGGGGACAGATACGCAGTATTTT	TRBD2	TRBJ2-3	.	TRBV3-1/TRBV3-2